The present T cell receptor (beta chain) was sequenced within a study of blood T cells in healthy people across ages. Study-level findings and limits: Age advanced and TCR beta diversity per million T cells fell, roughly linearly. Unknown CMV status may confound age-related changes in expanded clones. There was a strong correlation between TCR beta diversity and naive T cell percentage.

The V and J ends lost 3 bases and 7 bases, in that order; junction bases with no gene match: 5. Germline V gene sequence: CDR1 SGHRS, CDR2 YFSETQ. There are 15 residues in the CDR3. A remark on this clonotype: Its antigen remains unknown.

Together with a sample-barcoded 5' primer, a J-beta primer mix was included in a second PCR lasting about 7 to 11 cycles. The template-switch adaptor, which had 12 random nucleotides, put a tag on each cDNA molecule. TCRdb itself ran the 5' RACE reads through MiXCR, one entry per CDR3 protein. The sample includes over 1,200,000 distinct CDR3 sequences, around 59% of them seen just once. V gene TRBV5-1 combines with J gene TRBJ2-1, with 12 nucleotides matching TRBD2. This clonotype originated in a man aged 18 to 30 in good health. Sequenced sample: blood. Here the CDR3 DNA reads TGCGCCAGCAGCTACAGACTAGCGGGAGCGAATGAGCAGTTCTTC. The encoded protein is CASSYRLAGANEQFF.